The clone carrying this T cell receptor beta chain showed up just a few times. Three rounds of nested PCR, following a modified ARM-PCR protocol, produced the TCRbeta library. TCRdb re-analysed the multiplex PCR reads in MiXCR, keeping a single row per CDR3 protein. The sample has 45,000 to 65,000 distinct CDR3 sequences, 74% seen once. Germline V lookup: CDR1 SGHTA, CDR2 FQGNSA. This CDR3 contains 15 residues. The V segment lost 5 bases and the J segment 5 bases; nucleotides outside the gene matches: 7. The sample belongs to a study of tumor and adjacent non-tumor tissue in lung cancer. The template was RNA from unsorted bulk tissue. Distant lung tissue was collected more than 3 cm away from the tumor edge.

The specimen was distant non-tumor lung tissue. V and J are TRBV7-2 and TRBJ2-1; 9 bases match TRBD1. This receptor was identified in a woman aged 60-75 years with non-small cell lung cancer. The CDR3 DNA is TGTGCCAGCAGCGCCCGGGACAGGGTCCACAATGAGCAGTTCTTC. Its translation: CASSARDRVHNEQFF.